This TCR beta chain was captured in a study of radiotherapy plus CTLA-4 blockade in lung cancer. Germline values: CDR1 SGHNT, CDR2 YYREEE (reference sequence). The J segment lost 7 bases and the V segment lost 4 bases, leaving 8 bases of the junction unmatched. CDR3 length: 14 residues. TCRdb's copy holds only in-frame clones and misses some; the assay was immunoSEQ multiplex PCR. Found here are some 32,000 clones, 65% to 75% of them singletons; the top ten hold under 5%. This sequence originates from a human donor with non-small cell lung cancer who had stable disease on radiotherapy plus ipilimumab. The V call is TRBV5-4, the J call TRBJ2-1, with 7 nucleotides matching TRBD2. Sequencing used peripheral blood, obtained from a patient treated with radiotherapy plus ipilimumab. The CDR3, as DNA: TGTGCCAGCAGCCCCGTGGGGAGGGCTAATGAGCAGTTCTTC. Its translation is CASSPVGRANEQFF.